This TCR beta chain is drawn from a study of blood T cell repertoires in COVID-19. The wider study: Sample material is recorded as cDNA or gDNA derived from T cells, B-cell-depleted T cells, or PBMCs.

From germline, CDR1 is SGHAT and CDR2 FQNNGV. Deletions cut 1 base from V and 1 base from J, with 7 bases between. The CDR3 has 14 residues. Original data processing: Estimates of nucleated cell counts were drawn from the amplification of reference gene primers. Sequencing was performed with immunoSEQ multiplex PCR; in TCRdb, only in-frame clones are kept and a portion is missing. The DNA was the basis for D and trimming; V, J and clone size are from that table. The sample includes more than 95,000 clones, about 81% of them seen just once. The sample consisted of peripheral blood. The sequence derives from a woman aged 45-65 years with acute or convalescent COVID-19. The V call is TRBV11-2, the J call TRBJ2-5; D not resolved. CDR3 in amino acids: CASSLVASQETQYF. The CDR3 DNA reads TGTGCCAGCAGCTTAGTGGCTAGCCAAGAGACCCAGTACTTC.